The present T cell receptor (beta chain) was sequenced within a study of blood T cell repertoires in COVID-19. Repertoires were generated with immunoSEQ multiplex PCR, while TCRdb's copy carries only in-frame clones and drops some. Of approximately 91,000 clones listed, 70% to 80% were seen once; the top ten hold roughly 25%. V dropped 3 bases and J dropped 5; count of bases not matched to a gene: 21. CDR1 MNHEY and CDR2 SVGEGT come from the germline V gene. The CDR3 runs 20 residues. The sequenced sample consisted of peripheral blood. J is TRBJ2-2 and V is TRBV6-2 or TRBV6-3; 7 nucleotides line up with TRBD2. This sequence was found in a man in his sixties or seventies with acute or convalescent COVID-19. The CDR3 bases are TGTGCCAGCAGTTATTCAGTTGGGTCTTCGGGGAGGGCCCGAACCGGGGAGCTGTTTTTT. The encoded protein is CASSYSVGSSGRARTGELFF.